This T cell receptor (beta chain) was recovered during a study of T cells in Graves' hyperthyroidism and ophthalmopathy. Overall study: Peripheral blood samples were taken at initial diagnosis, prior to any treatment.

In germline, CDR1 is MNHNS, CDR2 SASEGT. V was clipped by 5 bases and J by 0 bases, with 11 bases between them. The CDR3 covers 15 residues. This clonotype was counted ten times or more. RNA transcripts gave rise to amplified TCR beta CDR3 regions. TCR CDR3 regions were first amplified by RT-PCR with HTBI primers. TCRdb reprocessed the multiplex PCR reads via MiXCR and lists one record per CDR3 protein. The data show roughly 650,000 distinct CDR3 sequences, roughly 16% seen once. Sequences were obtained from blood. The TCR was taken from a woman aged 40 to 50 with Graves' ophthalmopathy. The chain is built from TRBV6-1 and TRBJ1-3; D is unclear. CDR3 sequence (DNA): TGTGCCAGCAGTTCCACACGGAGCTCTGGAAACACCATATATTTT. This sequence encodes CASSSTRSSGNTIYF.